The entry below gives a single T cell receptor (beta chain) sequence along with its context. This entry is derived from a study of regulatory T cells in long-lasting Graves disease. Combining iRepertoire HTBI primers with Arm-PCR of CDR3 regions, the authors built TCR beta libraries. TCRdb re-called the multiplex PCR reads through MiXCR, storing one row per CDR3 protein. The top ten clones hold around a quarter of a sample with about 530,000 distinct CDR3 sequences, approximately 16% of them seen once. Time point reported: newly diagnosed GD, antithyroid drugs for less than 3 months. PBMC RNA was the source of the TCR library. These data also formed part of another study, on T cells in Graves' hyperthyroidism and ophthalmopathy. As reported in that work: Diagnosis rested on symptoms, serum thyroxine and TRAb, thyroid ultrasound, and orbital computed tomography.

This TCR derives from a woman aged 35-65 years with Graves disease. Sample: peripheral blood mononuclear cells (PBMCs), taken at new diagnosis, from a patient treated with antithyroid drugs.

CDR3 in DNA: TGTGCCAGCAGTGCCTTCACCGGGGAGCTGTTTTTT. Translation gives CASSAFTGELFF. V is TRBV2 and J is TRBJ2-2, with D hard to call. Germline CDR1 reads SNHLY; CDR2 reads FYNNEI. The length of the CDR3 is 12 residues. V dropped 4 bases and J dropped 4 bases, with 4 bases sitting between them.